The next 10 T cell receptor beta chains were all read from a single sample in a study of blood T cell repertoires in COVID-19. Using immunoSEQ multiplex PCR, the repertoire was profiled, and TCRdb retains in-frame clones only, with some absent. Among roughly 250,000 clones listed, roughly 87% were seen once. The sequencing input was peripheral blood. Source of these receptors: a man between 60 and 70 years old who had recovered from COVID-19.

This chain uses TRBV3-1 (or the pseudogene TRBV3-2) with TRBJ1-4; 8 positions agree with TRBD1. Germline CDR1 LGHDT, CDR2 YNNKEL (reference sequence). This CDR3 contains 15 residues. V lost 0 bases to trimming and J lost 8 bases; unmatched junction nucleotides: 5. This chain's CDR3 is CASSQDPGQVEKLFF. In nucleotides, the CDR3 is TGTGCCAGCAGCCAAGACCCGGGACAGGTAGAAAAACTGTTTTTT.

The V call is TRBV6-2 or TRBV6-3, the J call TRBJ2-7; TRBD1 matches 9 bases. The germline gives CDR1 MNHEY, CDR2 SVGEGT. Losses at the gene ends were 1 base for V and 2 bases for J; bases not matched to a gene: 0. This CDR3 has 14 amino acids. The CDR3 DNA sequence: TGTGCCAGCAGTTACTGGACAGGGGCCTACGAGCAGTACTTC. It encodes CASSYWTGAYEQYF.

This chain joins TRBV5-1 and TRBJ2-3; 8 nucleotides agree with TRBD2. This CDR3 is built from 14 residues. The V and J ends lost 7 bases and 4 bases, in that order; junction bases with no gene match: 8. CDR1 is SGHRS, CDR2 YFSETQ, per germline. CDR3 residues: CASGPGGIADTQYF. For the CDR3, the DNA is TGCGCCAGCGGCCCGGGGGGGATTGCAGATACGCAGTATTTT.

This chain links TRBV15 with TRBJ2-3; TRBD2 is a possible D gene (6 bases). This CDR3 contains 14 residues. Per the germline V gene, CDR1 is LNHNV and CDR2 is YYDKDF (reference sequence). Between the trimmed V and J ends, which lost 4 bases and 10 bases, there was a span of 18 bases. The CDR3 DNA reads TGTGCCACCAGCAAGTTTCCCACTAGCCAATCGCAGTATTTT. Its translation: CATSKFPTSQSQYF.

The V and J genes are TRBV6-6 and TRBJ1-5; the D gene is possibly TRBD1 (5 bases). V shed 6 bases and J shed 6 bases, with 12 bases lying between them. There are 13 residues in the CDR3. CDR1 is MNHNY, CDR2 SVGAGI, per germline (reference sequence). CDR3 amino acids: CASSLGGAQPQHF. Here the CDR3 DNA reads TGTGCCAGCAGCCTCGGCGGGGCTCAGCCCCAGCATTTT.

In DNA, the CDR3 is TGTGCCAGCTCACCTTTGACAGGAAGAAACACCATATATTTT. The encoded protein is CASSPLTGRNTIYF. V usage is TRBV18 and J usage is TRBJ1-3; perhaps TRBD1 as D (6 bases). CDR3 length: 14 amino acids. Germline CDR1 is KGHSH and CDR2 is LQKENI. With 3 bases removed from V and 5 bases from J, the gap between germline ends came to 11 bases.

This sequence joins TRBV5-6 and TRBJ2-3, with 11 bases lining up with TRBD1. This CDR3 is 14 amino acids long. Germline V lookup: CDR1 SGHDT, CDR2 YYEEEE. V shed 3 bases, J shed 4 bases, and the junction held 1 base outside the gene matches. The CDR3 DNA sequence: TGTGCCAGCAGCTGGACAGGGGGCGCAGATACGCAGTATTTT. The encoded protein is CASSWTGGADTQYF.

V and J are TRBV19 and TRBJ2-3, with TRBD2 identical over 7 bases. The J segment lost 3 bases and the V segment lost 7 bases, leaving 13 bases of the junction unmatched. The CDR3 extends over 16 amino acids. The germline gives CDR1 LNHDA, CDR2 SQIVND (reference sequence). In nucleotides, the CDR3 is TGTGCCAGTACCAAAACAATGGGAGGGTGGACAGATACGCAGTATTTT. Its protein product is CASTKTMGGWTDTQYF. Filled out from reference TRBV19 and TRBJ2-3, the complete variable domain reads DGGITQSPKYLFRKEGQNVTLSCEQNLNHDAMYWYRQDPGQGLRLIYYSQIVNDFQKGDIAEGYSVSREKKESFPLTVTSAQKNPTAFYLCASTKTMGGWTDTQYFGPGTRLTVL.

This chain connects TRBV9 to TRBJ2-2, with a tentative D call TRBD1 (5 bases). The CDR3 is 16 residues long. Trimming cost V 0 bases and J 6 bases, with 15 bases left between them. Germline V gene sequence: CDR1 SGDLS, CDR2 YYNGEE. CDR3 region: CASSVVGQGPPGELFF. Here the CDR3 DNA reads TGTGCCAGCAGCGTAGTGGGGCAGGGTCCCCCCGGGGAGCTGTTTTTT.

The V gene is TRBV7-2, the J gene TRBJ2-4; D may be TRBD1 (5 bases). The ends were cut back, 3 bases at V and 0 bases at J, with 12 bases in the middle. The germline V gene encodes CDR1 SGHTA and CDR2 FQGNSA. The CDR3 spans 16 residues. The CDR3 DNA reads TGTGCCAGCAGCTTCCAGGGCTTACTAGCCAAAAACATTCAGTACTTC. Amino acid sequence: CASSFQGLLAKNIQYF.